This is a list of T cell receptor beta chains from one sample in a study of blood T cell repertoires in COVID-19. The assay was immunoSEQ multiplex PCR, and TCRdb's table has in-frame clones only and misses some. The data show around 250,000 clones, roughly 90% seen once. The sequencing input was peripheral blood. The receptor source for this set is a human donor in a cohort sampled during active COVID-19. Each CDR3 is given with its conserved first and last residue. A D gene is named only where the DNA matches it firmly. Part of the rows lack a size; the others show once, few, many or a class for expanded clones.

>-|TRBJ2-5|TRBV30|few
TGTGCCTGGACTGGCCAGTCGAAAGAGACCCAGTACTTC
CAWTGQSKETQYF
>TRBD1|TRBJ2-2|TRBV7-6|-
TGTGCCAGCAGCTTAATGCTTACAGGGGGCGCCTGGACCGGGGAGCTGTTTTTT
CASSLMLTGGAWTGELFF
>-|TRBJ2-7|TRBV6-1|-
TGTGCCAGCAGTGAAGCCCCAGACAGGTCCTACGAGCAGTACTTC
CASSEAPDRSYEQYF
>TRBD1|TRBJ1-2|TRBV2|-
TGTGCCAGCAGTGTTGGGGACAGGGGTGTCTATGGCTACACCTTC
CASSVGDRGVYGYTF
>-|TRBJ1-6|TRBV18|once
TGTGCCAGCTCAGTTGACAGTTCCCGCTCCTATAATTCACCCCTCCACTTT
CASSVDSSRSYNSPLHF
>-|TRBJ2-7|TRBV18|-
TGTGCCAGCTCACCAGGATTTGAGACAGCCTACGAGCAGTACTTC
CASSPGFETAYEQYF
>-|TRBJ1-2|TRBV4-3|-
TGCGCCAGCAGCCAAGATGGGACACCAGGGGATGGCTACACCTTC
CASSQDGTPGDGYTF
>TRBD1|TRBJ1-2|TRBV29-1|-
TGCAGCGTTCAGGACAGGGCAAGCTACACCTTC
CSVQDRASYTF
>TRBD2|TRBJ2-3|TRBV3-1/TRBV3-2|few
TGTGCCAGCAGCCAAGACAGGCTAGCGGGAGTAGATACGCAGTATTTT
CASSQDRLAGVDTQYF
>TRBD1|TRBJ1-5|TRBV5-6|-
TGTGCCAGCAGCCAGGGCCAGGGGGCTAATCAGCCCCAGCATTTT
CASSQGQGANQPQHF
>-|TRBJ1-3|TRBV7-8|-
TGTGCCAGCAGCTTAGCGAAAACAGGGTGGTATGGAAACACCATATATTTT
CASSLAKTGWYGNTIYF
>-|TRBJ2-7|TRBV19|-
TGTGCCAGTAGTAGCGGGGCGCTAGGCTCCTACGAGCAGTACTTC
CASSSGALGSYEQYF
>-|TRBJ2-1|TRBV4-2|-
TGTGCCAGCAGCCATGGCGGGGCCTACAATGAGCAGTTCTTC
CASSHGGAYNEQFF
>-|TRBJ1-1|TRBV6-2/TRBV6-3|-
TGTGCCAGCAGTTACGTCAGGGCGGCTGAAGCTTTCTTT
CASSYVRAAEAFF
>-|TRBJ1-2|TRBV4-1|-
TGCGCCAGCAGCCACGGCAACAGGGATACGGCTGGCTACACCTTC
CASSHGNRDTAGYTF
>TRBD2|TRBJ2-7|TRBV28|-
TGTGCCAGTGGACTAGCGGGATTTGAGCAGTACTTC
CASGLAGFEQYF
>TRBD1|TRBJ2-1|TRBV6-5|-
TGTGCCAGCAGCAAGGACAGGGGGGACAATGAGCAGTTCTTC
CASSKDRGDNEQFF
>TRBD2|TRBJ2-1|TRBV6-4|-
TGTGCCAGGAGATTGAGGGGTAGCGGGGGGCTCATCGTCTGGGAAAATGAGCAGTTCTTC
CARRLRGSGGLIVWENEQFF
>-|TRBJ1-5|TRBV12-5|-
TGTGCTAGTGCCATGGACAGCTCCAGCAATCAGCCCCAGCATTTT
CASAMDSSSNQPQHF